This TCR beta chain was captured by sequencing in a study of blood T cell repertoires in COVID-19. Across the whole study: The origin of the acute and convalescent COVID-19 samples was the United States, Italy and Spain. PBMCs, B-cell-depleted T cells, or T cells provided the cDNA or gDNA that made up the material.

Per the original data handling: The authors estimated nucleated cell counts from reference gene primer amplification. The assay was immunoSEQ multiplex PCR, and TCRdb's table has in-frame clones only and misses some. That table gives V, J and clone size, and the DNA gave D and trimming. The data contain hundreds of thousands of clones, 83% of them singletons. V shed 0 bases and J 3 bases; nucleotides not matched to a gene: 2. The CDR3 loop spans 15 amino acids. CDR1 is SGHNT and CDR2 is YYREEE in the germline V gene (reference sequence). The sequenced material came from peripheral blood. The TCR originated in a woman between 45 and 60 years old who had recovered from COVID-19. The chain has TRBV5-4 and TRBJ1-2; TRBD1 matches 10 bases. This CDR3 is CASSLGTGGDYGYTF. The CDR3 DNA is TGTGCCAGCAGCTTGGGGACAGGGGGGGACTATGGCTACACCTTC.